This T cell receptor (beta chain) was recovered during a study of blood T cells in healthy people across ages. Sample-barcoded 5' priming and a J-beta primer mix drove a second PCR of 7 to 11 cycles. A single record per CDR3 protein comes from TCRdb applying MiXCR to the 5' RACE reads. The data hold roughly 800,000 distinct CDR3 sequences, with more than 45% observed a single time. Germline-derived CDR1 and CDR2 are DFQATT and SNEGSKA (reference sequence). V gave up 6 bases and J gave up 4 bases, with 10 bases separating them. The CDR3 contains 13 residues. Isolating PBMCs gave at least 6 million of these cells per sample. Total RNA was extracted at no less than 6 micrograms per sample.

J is TRBJ2-6 and V is TRBV20-1; D call uncertain. Sequencing was performed on blood. This receptor was identified in a man aged 30-40 years in good health. CDR3 sequence (DNA): TGCAGTGCCGCGAACCTAGGGGCCAACGTCCTGACTTTC. Translating gives CSAANLGANVLTF.